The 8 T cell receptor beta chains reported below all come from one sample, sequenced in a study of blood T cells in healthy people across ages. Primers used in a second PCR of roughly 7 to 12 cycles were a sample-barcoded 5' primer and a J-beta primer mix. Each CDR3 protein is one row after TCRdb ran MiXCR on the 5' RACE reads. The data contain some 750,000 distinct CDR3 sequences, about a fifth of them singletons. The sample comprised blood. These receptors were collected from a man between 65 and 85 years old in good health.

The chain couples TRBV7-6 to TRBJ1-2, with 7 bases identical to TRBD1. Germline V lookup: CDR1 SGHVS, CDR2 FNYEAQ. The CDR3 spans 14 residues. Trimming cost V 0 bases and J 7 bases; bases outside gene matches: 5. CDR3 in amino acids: CASSLAEGAGGYTF. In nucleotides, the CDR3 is TGTGCCAGCAGCTTAGCGGAGGGGGCAGGTGGCTACACCTTC.

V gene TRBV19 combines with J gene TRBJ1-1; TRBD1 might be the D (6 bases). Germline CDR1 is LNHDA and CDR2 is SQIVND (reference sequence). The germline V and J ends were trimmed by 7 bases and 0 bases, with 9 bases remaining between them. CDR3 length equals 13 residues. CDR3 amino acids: CASTGHMNTEAFF. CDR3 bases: TGTGCCAGTACGGGACACATGAACACTGAAGCTTTCTTT.

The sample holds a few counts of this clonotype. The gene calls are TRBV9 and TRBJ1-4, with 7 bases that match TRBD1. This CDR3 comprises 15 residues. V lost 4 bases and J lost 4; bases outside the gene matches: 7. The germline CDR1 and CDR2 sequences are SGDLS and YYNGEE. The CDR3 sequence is CASSQGDGLNEKLFF. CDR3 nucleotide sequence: TGTGCCAGCAGCCAGGGGGACGGACTTAATGAAAAACTGTTTTTT. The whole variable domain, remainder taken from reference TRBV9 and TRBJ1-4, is DSGVTQTPKHLITATGQRVTLRCSPRSGDLSVYWYQQSLDQGLQFLIQYYNGEERAKGNILERFSAQQFPDLHSELNLSSLELGDSALYFCASSQGDGLNEKLFFGSGTQLSVL.

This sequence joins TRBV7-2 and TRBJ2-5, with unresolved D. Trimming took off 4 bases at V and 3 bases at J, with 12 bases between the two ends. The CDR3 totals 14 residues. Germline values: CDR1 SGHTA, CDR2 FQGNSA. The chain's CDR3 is CASSSADRKETQYF. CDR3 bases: TGTGCCAGCAGCTCGGCGGATCGGAAAGAGACCCAGTACTTC.

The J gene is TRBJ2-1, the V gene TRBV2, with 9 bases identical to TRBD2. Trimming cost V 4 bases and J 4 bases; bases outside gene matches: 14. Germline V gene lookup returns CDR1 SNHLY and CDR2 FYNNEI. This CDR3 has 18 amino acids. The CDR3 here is CASSVLTLAAGGYNEQFF. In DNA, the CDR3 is TGTGCCAGCAGTGTCCTAACCCTAGCAGCGGGGGGTTACAATGAGCAGTTCTTC.

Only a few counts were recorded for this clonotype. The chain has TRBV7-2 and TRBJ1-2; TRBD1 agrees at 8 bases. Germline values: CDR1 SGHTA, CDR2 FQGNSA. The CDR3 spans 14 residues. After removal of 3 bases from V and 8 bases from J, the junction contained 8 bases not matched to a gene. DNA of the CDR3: TGTGCCAGCAGCTTTACCGGGCAGGGGGCCGGCTACACCTTC. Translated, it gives CASSFTGQGAGYTF. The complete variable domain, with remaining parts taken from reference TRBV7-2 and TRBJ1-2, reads GAGVSQSPSNKVTEKGKDVELRCDPISGHTALYWYRQSLGQGLEFLIYFQGNSAPDKSGLPSDRFSAERTGGSVSTLTIQRTQQEDSAVYLCASSFTGQGAGYTFGSGTRLTVV.

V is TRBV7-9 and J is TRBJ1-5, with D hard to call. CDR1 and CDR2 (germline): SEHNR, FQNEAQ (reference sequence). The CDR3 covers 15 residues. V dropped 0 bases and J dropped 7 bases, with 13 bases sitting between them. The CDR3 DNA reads TGTGCCAGCAGCTTAGCTGAGGGTGGTGGACAGCCCCAGCATTTT. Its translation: CASSLAEGGGQPQHF.

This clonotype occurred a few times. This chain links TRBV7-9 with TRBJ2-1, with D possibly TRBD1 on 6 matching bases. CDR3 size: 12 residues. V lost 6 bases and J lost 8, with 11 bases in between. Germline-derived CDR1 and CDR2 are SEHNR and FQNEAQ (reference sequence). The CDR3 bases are TGTGCCAGCAGTTCACAGGGACATGAGCAGTTCTTC. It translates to CASSSQGHEQFF. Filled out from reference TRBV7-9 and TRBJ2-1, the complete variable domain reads DTGVSQNPRHKITKRGQNVTFRCDPISEHNRLYWYRQTLGQGPEFLTYFQNEAQLEKSRLLSDRFSAERPKGSFSTLEIQRTEQGDSAMYLCASSSQGHEQFFGPGTRLTVL.